Presented here are 8 T cell receptor beta chains from one specimen sequenced in a study of blood T cells in healthy people across ages. Using a J-beta primer mix together with a sample-barcoded 5' primer, a second PCR was run for about 6 to 11 cycles. TCRdb re-called the 5' RACE reads through MiXCR, storing one row per CDR3 protein. The profile shows some 1.8 million distinct CDR3 sequences, approximately 39% of them singletons. Sequencing used blood. The receptor source for this set is a human donor in good health.

The table lists this clonotype with a few counts. The gene calls are TRBV6-5 and TRBJ2-7; 11 bases map to TRBD2. Looked up from germline, CDR1 is MNHEY and CDR2 is SVGAGI. The CDR3 has 15 amino acids. V lost 3 bases to trimming and J lost 3 bases; unmatched junction nucleotides: 4. DNA of the CDR3: TGTGCCAGCAGTTATTCCGGGACTAGCGGCTACGAGCAGTACTTC. This sequence encodes CASSYSGTSGYEQYF.

Only a few counts were recorded for this clonotype. The chain combines TRBV28 with TRBJ1-2; 9 bases line up with TRBD1. V shed 6 bases and J 8 bases; nucleotides not matched to a gene: 10. The CDR3 spans 14 residues. Germline V lookup: CDR1 MDHEN, CDR2 SYDVKM. The CDR3 nucleotides are TGTGCCAGCAGACAAAGGGGACAGGGAGGAGGCTACACCTTC. Protein: CASRQRGQGGGYTF.

This clonotype has only a few counts. This chain links TRBV7-8 with TRBJ2-2; D call uncertain. V dropped 5 bases and J dropped 7 bases, with 8 bases sitting between them. Germline CDR1 is SGHVS and CDR2 is FQNEAQ. CDR3 length: 12 residues. The CDR3 nucleotides read TGTGCCAGCAGCACTGTCTACGGGGAGCTGTTTTTT. Translation: CASSTVYGELFF.

This clonotype was detected only a few times. This chain uses TRBV7-8 with TRBJ2-7; weak D call: TRBD2 (5 bases). The length of the CDR3 is 15 residues. CDR1 is SGHVS, CDR2 FQNEAQ, per germline. Trimming cost V 1 base and J 4 bases, with 14 bases left between them. CDR3 nucleotide sequence: TGTGCCAGCAGCTTAGAGGACGGGGTGGGGTACGAGCAGTACTTC. Protein: CASSLEDGVGYEQYF.

J is TRBJ1-1 and V is TRBV20-1; 9 bases match TRBD1. V shed 7 bases, J shed 2 bases, and the junction held 8 bases outside the gene matches. Germline CDR1 is DFQATT and CDR2 is SNEGSKA (reference sequence). The CDR3 consists of 14 residues. The CDR3 nucleotides read TGCAGTGTTAGCCGACAGGGGGTAAACACTGAAGCTTTCTTT. Protein: CSVSRQGVNTEAFF.

The V call is TRBV7-2, the J call TRBJ1-4; 7 nucleotides line up with TRBD1. From germline, CDR1 is SGHTA and CDR2 FQGNSA. The CDR3 extends over 16 amino acids. V lost 1 base, J lost 0 bases, and 2 bases stayed unmatched. CDR3 in DNA: TGTGCCAGCAGCTTAGAAGGGGGCGCAACTAATGAAAAACTGTTTTTT. It yields the protein CASSLEGGATNEKLFF.

There are a few counts of this clonotype. The chain recombines TRBV20-1 with TRBJ1-2; 9 bases agree with TRBD1. The CDR3 contains 16 residues. Germline values: CDR1 DFQATT, CDR2 SNEGSKA (reference sequence). V dropped 5 bases and J dropped 5; count of bases not matched to a gene: 15. CDR3 in DNA: TGCAGTGCTCTCCGTCCGGGACAGGGAAGGAATTATGGCTACACCTTC. It specifies CSALRPGQGRNYGYTF.

This chain connects TRBV6-2 or TRBV6-3 to TRBJ2-7, with D unresolved. CDR3 size: 14 residues. CDR1 is MNHEY and CDR2 is SVGEGT in the germline V gene. Trimming took off 7 bases at V and 0 bases at J, with 13 bases between the two ends. CDR3 coding DNA: TGTGCCAGCAACCAGGTGGGTAGCTCCTACGAGCAGTACTTC. Residues: CASNQVGSSYEQYF.